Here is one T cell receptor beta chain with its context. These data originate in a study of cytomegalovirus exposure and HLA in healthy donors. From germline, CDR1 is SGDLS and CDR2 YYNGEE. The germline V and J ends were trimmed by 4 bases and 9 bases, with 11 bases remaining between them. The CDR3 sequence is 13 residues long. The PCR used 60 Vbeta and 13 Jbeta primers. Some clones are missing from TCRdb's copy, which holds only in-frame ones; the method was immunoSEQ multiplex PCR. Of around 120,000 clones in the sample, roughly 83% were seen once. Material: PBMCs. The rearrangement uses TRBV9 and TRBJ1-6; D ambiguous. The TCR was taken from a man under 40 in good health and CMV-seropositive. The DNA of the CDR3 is TGTGCCAGCAGCCCAGACATATCTTCACCCCTCCACTTT. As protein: CASSPDISSPLHF.